These 21 T cell receptor beta chains share one sample of origin, sequenced in a study of blood T cell repertoires in COVID-19 (dated by TCRdb to the early 2020s). Library preparation was by the immunoSEQ multiplex PCR assay. Held by TCRdb, this immuneACCESS table contains in-frame sequences only and omits some clones. Under half of the omission traces to an unresolved V gene where checked; the cause of the rest is unknown. The table for this sample lists roughly 140,000 clones; approximately 84% of them were counted only once. Of the sample, approximately 4% is held by the ten largest clones. The specimen sequenced was PBMCs or T cells enriched from blood (not recorded which). The receptors come from a man aged 50 or older in a cohort exposed to, infected with or recovered from COVID-19 (not recorded which).

The chain combines TRBV4-1 with TRBJ2-1, with 13 bases matching TRBD2. V lost 0 bases to trimming and J lost 7 bases; unmatched junction nucleotides: 6. The germline V gene encodes CDR1 MGHRA and CDR2 YSYEKL. CDR3 length equals 17 residues. The CDR3 coding sequence is TGCGCCAGCAGCCAAGATCCGACTAGCGGGAGGATAAATGAGCAGTTCTTC. Protein: CASSQDPTSGRINEQFF.

The rearrangement joins TRBV27 to TRBJ2-7; 8 bases match TRBD1. V was clipped by 3 bases and J by 2 bases; unmatched bases: 3. The CDR3 has 14 residues. CDR1 is MNHEY, CDR2 SMNVEV, per germline (reference sequence). The CDR3 here is CASSFGQGTYEQYF. CDR3 coding DNA: TGTGCCAGCAGTTTCGGACAGGGAACCTACGAGCAGTACTTC.

This clone has a handful of counts. This rearrangement joins TRBV12-3 or TRBV12-4 to TRBJ2-1; D possibly corresponds to TRBD1 (5 bases). Trimming took off 3 bases at V and 10 bases at J, with 10 bases between the two ends. The CDR3 totals 12 residues. Here the CDR3 DNA reads TGTGCCAGCAGTTTGTCGACAGTCGAGCAGTTCTTC. Its protein product is CASSLSTVEQFF.

The V gene is TRBV28, the J gene TRBJ2-7, with TRBD2 as a possible D gene (6 bases). Germline CDR1 MDHEN, CDR2 SYDVKM. V lost 6 bases and J 2 bases, leaving 14 bases between the germline ends. The CDR3 spans 14 residues. The CDR3 loop reads CASSLGTPPYEQYF. The CDR3 DNA reads as TGTGCCAGCAGCCTCGGGACTCCGCCCTACGAGCAGTACTTC.

The V gene is TRBV12-3 or TRBV12-4, the J gene TRBJ2-5; TRBD1 matches at 7 bases. V shed 5 bases, J shed 5 bases, and the junction held 5 bases outside the gene matches. CDR3 length: 13 amino acids. The CDR3 bases are TGTGCCAGCAGTCTCAGGGGGACGGAGACCCAGTACTTC. It specifies CASSLRGTETQYF.

The gene calls are TRBV20-1 and TRBJ2-5; D perhaps matches TRBD2 (7 bases). The germline V gene has CDR1 DFQATT and CDR2 SNEGSKA (reference sequence). CDR3 length equals 14 residues. Trimming pared 3 bases from V and 5 bases from J, leaving 16 bases between. The CDR3 spells CSASEGGPKETQYF. Here the CDR3 DNA reads TGCAGTGCTAGTGAGGGGGGGCCGAAGGAGACCCAGTACTTC.

This rearrangement joins TRBV11-3 to TRBJ2-2; TRBD1 is a possible D gene (6 bases). The CDR3 sequence is 15 residues long. Deletions cut 4 bases from V and 3 bases from J, with 12 bases between. Germline V lookup: CDR1 SGHNT, CDR2 YENEEA. Written as DNA, the CDR3 is TGTGCCAGCAGCTCCTGGCCAGGGGACACCGGGGAGCTGTTTTTT. Encoded protein: CASSSWPGDTGELFF.

This clone was counted a single time. The chain links TRBV5-1 to TRBJ2-1, with a tentative D call TRBD2 (5 bases). Germline loops: CDR1 SGHRS, CDR2 YFSETQ. This CDR3 region has 15 residues. Trimming left V 5 bases short and J 0 bases short, with 12 bases between. For the CDR3, the DNA is TGCGCCAGCAGTGAGGGTGTTAGCTCCTACAATGAGCAGTTCTTC. It specifies CASSEGVSSYNEQFF. Based on the CDR3 plus reference TRBV5-1 and TRBJ2-1, the full variable domain is KAGVTQTPRYLIKTRGQQVTLSCSPISGHRSVSWYQQTPGQGLQFLFEYFSETQRNKGNFPGRFSGRQFSNSRSEMNVSTLELGDSALYLCASSEGVSSYNEQFFGPGTRLTVL.

This clone was seen only once. At the DNA level, this CDR3 is encoded by other sequences in the same sample as well. CDR3 nucleotides: TGTGCCAGTAGTATAGGAGCGGGGTACACAGATACGCAGTATTTT. Encoded protein: CASSIGAGYTDTQYF. This sequence joins TRBV19 and TRBJ2-3; 7 positions match TRBD2. CDR3 length: 15 amino acids. The V gene's germline CDR1 is LNHDA and CDR2 SQIVND (reference sequence). J was trimmed by 2 bases and V by 1 base; bases with no gene match: 3.

This clone appeared once. The chain links TRBV14 to TRBJ2-1; 11 nucleotides agree with TRBD2. Per germline, CDR1 SGHDN and CDR2 FVKESK. This CDR3 has 16 residues. V lost 4 bases, J lost 3 bases, and 5 bases stayed unmatched. CDR3 nucleotides: TGTGCCAGCAGCCTAGTAGCGGGGGGGGTCTACAATGAGCAGTTCTTC. The encoded protein is CASSLVAGGVYNEQFF.

This chain joins TRBV28 and TRBJ1-2; the match to TRBD1 covers 8 bases. V gave up 5 bases and J gave up 4 bases; unmatched junction bases: 15. The CDR3 covers 17 residues. Germline V CDR1 and CDR2: MDHEN, SYDVKM. CDR3 region: CASSAGTGRPGVYGYTF. The CDR3 DNA follows: TGTGCCAGCAGTGCGGGGACAGGACGCCCCGGGGTCTATGGCTACACCTTC.

The V gene is TRBV5-1, the J gene TRBJ1-1; 10 bases line up with TRBD1. The CDR3 contains 14 residues. The V gene's germline CDR1 is SGHRS and CDR2 YFSETQ. With V trimmed by 4 bases and J by 5 bases, 5 bases remained unmatched. The CDR3 nucleotides are TGCGCCAGCAGCAAGGGACAGGGGTTAACTGAAGCTTTCTTT. Protein sequence: CASSKGQGLTEAFF.

J is TRBJ2-7 and V is TRBV2; TRBD1 is a possible D gene (5 bases). Looked up from germline, CDR1 is SNHLY and CDR2 is FYNNEI. The CDR3 has 14 residues. Between the trimmed V and J ends, which lost 4 bases and 0 bases, there was a span of 10 bases. CDR3 amino acids: CASSVLQASYEQYF. The CDR3 nucleotides read TGTGCCAGCAGTGTATTACAGGCCTCCTACGAGCAGTACTTC.

CDR3 nucleotide sequence: TGTGCCAGCAGCCAAGGGACAGGGGACAATCAGCCCCAGCATTTT. Its translation is CASSQGTGDNQPQHF. This sequence joins TRBV3-1 (or the pseudogene TRBV3-2) and TRBJ1-5, with 9 bases fitting TRBD1. This CDR3 has 15 amino acids. V lost 1 base and J lost 3; bases outside the gene matches: 1. Per germline, CDR1 LGHDT and CDR2 YNNKEL (reference sequence).

The CDR3 DNA reads TGTGCCAGCAGCCCTGGACAGGGGGCAAGAGATACGCAGTATTTT. It encodes CASSPGQGARDTQYF. J is TRBJ2-3 and V is TRBV28; 11 nucleotides agree with TRBD1. With V trimmed by 6 bases and J by 5 bases, 7 bases remained unmatched. Germline V gene data show CDR1 as MDHEN and CDR2 as SYDVKM. The length of the CDR3 is 15 residues.

The gene calls are TRBV7-9 and TRBJ2-1; 12 bases agree with TRBD2. CDR1 is SEHNR and CDR2 is FQNEAQ in the germline V gene (reference sequence). Germline trimming cut 5 bases from V and 6 bases from J; bases unmatched to any gene: 5. The CDR3 is made up of 15 amino acids. The CDR3 reads CASSHPLAGGNEQFF. In DNA, the CDR3 is TGTGCCAGCAGCCACCCACTAGCGGGGGGCAATGAGCAGTTCTTC.

V gene TRBV4-1 combines with J gene TRBJ1-5; 7 bases line up with TRBD1. With V trimmed by 6 bases and J by 4 bases, 6 bases remained unmatched. CDR1 and CDR2 from the germline V gene are MGHRA and YSYEKL. The CDR3 is 14 amino acids. CDR3 region: CASRATGSNQPQHF. The CDR3, as DNA: TGCGCCAGCAGAGCGACAGGGTCTAATCAGCCCCAGCATTTT.

The V and J genes are TRBV18 and TRBJ1-3, with D possibly being TRBD1 (6 bases). This CDR3 region has 13 residues. The germline V and J ends were trimmed by 6 bases and 3 bases, with 9 bases remaining between them. Germline V gene lookup returns CDR1 KGHSH and CDR2 LQKENI. As DNA, the CDR3 is TGTGCCAGCTCCCCGGACAGTGGAAACACCATATATTTT. Encoded protein: CASSPDSGNTIYF.

This sequence joins TRBV15 and TRBJ1-5, with a possible D match to TRBD1 (6 bases). V lost 0 bases, J lost 9 bases, and 18 bases lay in between. The CDR3 spans 16 residues. The germline gives CDR1 LNHNV, CDR2 YYDKDF (reference sequence). The CDR3 region has the DNA TGTGCCACCAGCAGAGATCAGGCGGGGGGCCTTAGGCCCCAGCATTTT. Translation gives CATSRDQAGGLRPQHF.

The chain combines TRBV6-5 with TRBJ2-2; a possible D gene is TRBD1 (6 bases). The CDR3 runs to 15 residues. The germline gives CDR1 MNHEY, CDR2 SVGAGI. Trimming left V 6 bases short and J 0 bases short, with 11 bases between. The CDR3 reads CASRRQETNTGELFF. In nucleotides, the CDR3 is TGTGCCAGCAGACGACAGGAAACGAACACCGGGGAGCTGTTTTTT.

The chain combines TRBV28 with TRBJ2-1; D is ambiguous. Germline lookup yields CDR1 MDHEN and CDR2 SYDVKM. This CDR3 is 13 amino acids long. V lost 1 base, J lost 9 bases, and 10 bases lay in between. The CDR3, as DNA: TGTGCCAGCAGTTTATCCCCCAGTCGTGAGCAGTTCTTC. Translation: CASSLSPSREQFF.